A single sample gave rise to the 32 T cell receptor beta chains below, sequenced in a study of T cell clones after liver transplantation. The assay was immunoSEQ multiplex PCR, and TCRdb's table has in-frame clones only and misses some. This table has tens of thousands of clones, roughly nine tenths appearing once. This specimen was CD4+ T cells from blood, taken before liver transplant. These receptors all stem from a human donor who received a liver transplant.

The rearrangement uses TRBV11-2 and TRBJ2-7; 8 bases are a match to TRBD1. After removal of 0 bases from V and 3 bases from J, the junction contained 13 bases not matched to a gene. The CDR3 length is 18 residues. Germline assignment: CDR1 SGHAT and CDR2 FQNNGV. Written as DNA, the CDR3 is TGTGCCAGCAGCTTAGAGGTGAGGACAGGGAAACTCTACTACGAGCAGTACTTC. It encodes CASSLEVRTGKLYYEQYF.

This chain joins TRBV4-3 and TRBJ1-3; 7 positions agree with TRBD1. CDR3 length: 16 residues. The germline gives CDR1 LGHNA, CDR2 YSLEER. The ends lost 0 bases at V and 0 bases at J; junction bases unmatched: 2. DNA for the CDR3: TGCGCCAGCAGCCAAGATGGGACAGTCTCTGGAAACACCATATATTTT. It translates to CASSQDGTVSGNTIYF.

The chain joins TRBV18 to TRBJ2-3, with 9 bases matching TRBD1. This CDR3 region has 15 residues. The germline gives CDR1 KGHSH, CDR2 LQKENI. Trimming removed 3 bases from V and 3 bases from J; junction bases left unmatched: 4. CDR3 in amino acids: CASSPGQGLTDTQYF. CDR3 bases: TGTGCCAGCTCACCGGGACAGGGCCTGACAGATACGCAGTATTTT.

The CDR3, as DNA: TGCGCCAGCAGCTTGGCTAGCGGGAGGGCCTTAACAGATACGCAGTATTTT. Translating gives CASSLASGRALTDTQYF. The genes are TRBV5-1 and TRBJ2-3, with 12 bases aligning to TRBD2. Unmatched junction bases numbered 5, after V lost 0 bases and J lost 3 bases. From germline, CDR1 is SGHRS and CDR2 YFSETQ. The CDR3 runs 17 residues.

This clone was seen only a few times. The chain employs TRBV2 and TRBJ2-7, with TRBD2 identical over 13 bases. In germline, CDR1 is SNHLY, CDR2 FYNNEI. Trimming removed 4 bases from V and 12 bases from J; junction bases left unmatched: 3. This CDR3 is 12 amino acids long. The CDR3 DNA follows: TGTGCCAGCAGTGGGACTAGCGGGAGCCGGTACTTC. It is translated as CASSGTSGSRYF.

The chain joins TRBV2 to TRBJ2-5, with 8 positions matching TRBD2. CDR1 and CDR2 (germline): SNHLY, FYNNEI. The CDR3 totals 15 residues. Unmatched junction bases numbered 10, after V lost 6 bases and J lost 4 bases. CDR3 DNA: TGTGCCAGCAGCGGACAACTAGCGGTCGGAGAGACCCAGTACTTC. It is translated as CASSGQLAVGETQYF.

The V call is TRBV12-5, the J call TRBJ2-2, with 9 bases aligning to TRBD2. The length of the CDR3 is 14 residues. V lost 2 bases and J lost 7; bases outside the gene matches: 2. CDR1 LGHNT and CDR2 FRNRAP come from the germline V gene. Here the CDR3 DNA reads TGTGCTAGTGGTTTGTCACTAGCGGGCGGGGAGCTGTTTTTT. Its protein product is CASGLSLAGGELFF.

The gene calls are TRBV11-3 and TRBJ1-2; TRBD1 matches at 9 bases. V shed 3 bases and J 0 bases; nucleotides not matched to a gene: 5. The CDR3 has 16 amino acids. Germline V gives CDR1 SGHNT, CDR2 YENEEA. The CDR3, as DNA: TGTGCCAGCAGCTTTGGGACAGGGCAAGCTAACTATGGCTACACCTTC. Amino acids: CASSFGTGQANYGYTF.

This rearrangement joins TRBV7-9 to TRBJ2-3; perhaps D is TRBD1 or TRBD2 (6 bases each). V lost 4 bases to trimming and J lost 0 bases, with 11 bases between them. Germline V lookup: CDR1 SEHNR, CDR2 FQNEAQ (reference sequence). The CDR3 runs to 15 residues. The CDR3 DNA reads TGTGCCAGCAGCTCGGGGGCAGGCAGCACAGATACGCAGTATTTT. Encoded protein: CASSSGAGSTDTQYF.

The chain combines TRBV10-2 with TRBJ2-7; D perhaps matches TRBD2 (6 bases). The CDR3 loop spans 14 amino acids. V lost 4 bases and J 7 bases, leaving 17 bases between the germline ends. Germline V gene data show CDR1 as WSHSY and CDR2 as SAAADI. In nucleotides, the CDR3 is TGCGCCAGCAGTGGGAGGGCCGGTTTCCAGGAGCAGTACTTC. Translated: CASSGRAGFQEQYF.

The chain is built from TRBV19 and TRBJ1-4; D is uncertain. Trimming removed 6 bases at V and 6 bases at J, with 14 bases between. Per germline, CDR1 LNHDA and CDR2 SQIVND (reference sequence). The CDR3 is 14 amino acids. The DNA for the CDR3 is TGTGCCAGTAGAGACGGACCTTGGGATGAAAAACTGTTTTTT. Encoded protein: CASRDGPWDEKLFF.

This clone was counted only a few times. V and J are TRBV5-1 and TRBJ1-2; no reliable D call. The V gene lost 1 base and the J gene lost 7 bases, with 11 bases spanning the gap. Germline loops: CDR1 SGHRS, CDR2 YFSETQ. The CDR3 totals 13 residues. CDR3 nucleotides: TGCGCCAGCAGCTTGCGGGCAGCGGCTGGCTACACCTTC. Encoded protein: CASSLRAAAGYTF.

On this clone itself: One end of the junction varies from germline; a read error may be responsible. The J gene is TRBJ2-7, the V gene TRBV11-2; 7 bases line up with TRBD2. The CDR3 runs 11 residues. Germline V gene lookup returns CDR1 SGHAT and CDR2 FQNNGV. The DNA of the CDR3 is TGTGCCAGCAGCTTAGCTTACGGGGGGAGCTTC. Protein: CASSLAYGGSF.

The chain has TRBV30 and TRBJ2-7; D remains ambiguous. CDR1 is GTSNPN and CDR2 is SVGIG in the germline V gene (reference sequence). The V gene lost 4 bases and the J gene lost 4 bases, with 11 bases spanning the gap. This CDR3 contains 12 residues. The chain's CDR3 is CAWTKGTYEQYF. CDR3 bases: TGTGCCTGGACAAAGGGCACGTACGAGCAGTACTTC.

The rearrangement uses TRBV30 and TRBJ1-2, with 7 bases fitting TRBD1. CDR1 and CDR2 (germline): GTSNPN, SVGIG (reference sequence). This CDR3 comprises 12 residues. Trimming at V came to 3 bases and at J to 8 bases, leaving 6 bases not matched to a gene. The CDR3 nucleotides read TGTGCCTGGAGGCGACAGGGCGGCGGCTACACCTTC. It specifies CAWRRQGGGYTF.

This rearrangement joins TRBV7-2 to TRBJ2-5, with TRBD2 identical over 13 bases. CDR1 is SGHTA, CDR2 FQGNSA, per germline. Losses at the gene ends were 2 bases for V and 6 bases for J; bases not matched to a gene: 6. The CDR3 is 16 amino acids. The CDR3 here is CASSLQLAGGLQTQYF. CDR3 DNA: TGTGCCAGCAGCTTACAACTAGCGGGAGGGCTGCAGACCCAGTACTTC.

This chain joins TRBV10-3 and TRBJ2-1; D uncertain. The CDR3 length is 15 residues. From germline, CDR1 is ENHRY and CDR2 SYGVKD. V lost 3 bases and J lost 7, with 16 bases in between. The CDR3: CAISDSNVPENEQFF. Here the CDR3 DNA reads TGTGCCATCAGTGACTCTAACGTCCCAGAGAATGAGCAGTTCTTC.

The chain is built from TRBV30 and TRBJ2-7, with D uncertain. The V end was cut by 3 bases, the J end by 7 bases, with 13 bases between. The CDR3 spans 12 residues. The V gene's germline CDR1 is GTSNPN and CDR2 SVGIG (reference sequence). CDR3 sequence (DNA): TGTGCCTGGAGCGCAGGTCTGGGAGAGCAGTACTTC. Encoded protein: CAWSAGLGEQYF.

This chain connects TRBV28 to TRBJ1-1; possible D gene TRBD1, 6 bases. CDR1 is MDHEN, CDR2 SYDVKM, per germline. V lost 8 bases, J lost 5 bases, and 15 bases lay in between. This CDR3 is 13 amino acids long. Written as DNA, the CDR3 is TGTGCCAGCGAAACAGGGAGGGGGACTGAAGCTTTCTTT. Amino acids: CASETGRGTEAFF.

This chain connects TRBV7-9 to TRBJ1-1; no firm D call. CDR1 and CDR2 from the germline V gene are SEHNR and FQNEAQ (reference sequence). This CDR3 contains 18 residues. The V end lost 0 bases, the J end lost 0 bases, and 17 bases lay between the germline ends. DNA for the CDR3: TGTGCCAGCAGCTTAGCGGGTGGCGGGGTGGGAATGAACACTGAAGCTTTCTTT. Translating gives CASSLAGGGVGMNTEAFF.

The chain employs TRBV15 and TRBJ1-1, with D perhaps matching TRBD1 (5 bases). The V and J ends lost 0 bases and 5 bases respectively, with 13 bases between them. CDR1 and CDR2 (germline): LNHNV, YYDKDF (reference sequence). The CDR3 has 15 residues. The CDR3 reads CATSRDSGVGTEAFF. Written as DNA, the CDR3 is TGTGCCACCAGCAGAGATTCGGGGGTTGGGACTGAAGCTTTCTTT.

The V and J genes are TRBV19 and TRBJ1-5; D perhaps matches TRBD1 (6 bases). The CDR3 is made up of 15 amino acids. The V gene's germline CDR1 is LNHDA and CDR2 SQIVND (reference sequence). V lost 2 bases, J lost 5 bases, and 13 bases lay in between. CDR3 DNA: TGTGCCAGTAGTATATCTACCAGGGGCTATCAGCCCCAGCATTTT. This codes for CASSISTRGYQPQHF.

This clone was detected once. This chain connects TRBV19 to TRBJ2-7; no reliable D call. The CDR3 covers 13 residues. The germline CDR1 and CDR2 sequences are LNHDA and SQIVND (reference sequence). Trimming left V 2 bases short and J 3 bases short, with 8 bases between. This CDR3 reads CASSIRAYYEQYF. The CDR3 DNA follows: TGTGCCAGTAGTATACGCGCTTACTACGAGCAGTACTTC. Full variable domain (rest looked up from reference TRBV19 and TRBJ2-7): DGGITQSPKYLFRKEGQNVTLSCEQNLNHDAMYWYRQDPGQGLRLIYYSQIVNDFQKGDIAEGYSVSREKKESFPLTVTSAQKNPTAFYLCASSIRAYYEQYFGPGTRLTVT.

This clone was counted a single time. V and J are TRBV7-9 and TRBJ1-1; the D is unclear. Germline loops: CDR1 SEHNR, CDR2 FQNEAQ (reference sequence). The CDR3 spans 17 residues. With 1 base removed from V and 4 bases from J, the gap between germline ends came to 19 bases. The CDR3 protein is CASSLVPSAERTTEAFF. The CDR3 nucleotides are TGTGCCAGCAGCTTAGTTCCGAGTGCCGAGAGAACCACTGAAGCTTTCTTT.

V is TRBV7-8 and J is TRBJ1-1, with TRBD1 matching 8 bases. Germline CDR1 SGHVS, CDR2 FQNEAQ. Trimming cost V 1 base and J 10 bases; bases outside gene matches: 2. CDR3 length equals 12 residues. In nucleotides, the CDR3 is TGTGCCAGCAGCTTAGACAGGGGGGTAGCTTTCTTT. It yields the protein CASSLDRGVAFF. Complete variable domain (other parts from reference TRBV7-8 and TRBJ1-1): GAGVSQSPRYKVAKRGQDVALRCDPISGHVSLFWYQQALGQGPEFLTYFQNEAQLDKSGLPSDRFFAERPEGSVSTLKIQRTQQEDSAVYLCASSLDRGVAFFGQGTRLTVV.

The chain couples TRBV7-2 to TRBJ1-4, with D perhaps TRBD1 (5 bases). The V end lost 8 bases, the J end lost 7 bases, and 20 bases lay between the germline ends. CDR1 and CDR2 (germline): SGHTA, FQGNSA. The CDR3 contains 15 residues. CDR3 in DNA: TGTGCCAGCGGGCCACCTCAGGGTAACGGTGAAAAACTGTTTTTT. Translation: CASGPPQGNGEKLFF.

The CDR3 bases are TGTGCCAGCAGGGGGGACAACACAGATACGCAGTATTTT. Protein sequence: CASRGDNTDTQYF. The chain recombines TRBV6-6 with TRBJ2-3; D perhaps matches TRBD1 (6 bases). V dropped 6 bases and J dropped 2 bases, with 9 bases sitting between them. Germline V gene lookup returns CDR1 MNHNY and CDR2 SVGAGI (reference sequence). The CDR3 is 13 residues long.

V usage is TRBV9 and J usage is TRBJ2-3; D is perhaps TRBD1 (5 bases). The CDR3 totals 15 residues. The V end was cut by 1 base, the J end by 5 bases, with 14 bases between. Germline loops: CDR1 SGDLS, CDR2 YYNGEE. CDR3 region: CASSVQGWAEDTQYF. CDR3 DNA: TGTGCCAGCAGCGTACAGGGTTGGGCGGAAGATACGCAGTATTTT.

The V gene is TRBV12-5, the J gene TRBJ2-7; the match to TRBD2 covers 7 bases. J lost 2 bases, V lost 7 bases, and 11 bases had no gene match. This CDR3 has 15 amino acids. CDR1 is LGHNT and CDR2 is FRNRAP in the germline V gene. CDR3: CASALDSSGAYEQYF. The CDR3 DNA reads TGTGCTAGTGCCCTCGACTCTAGCGGCGCCTACGAGCAGTACTTC.

As for this clone: Because the CDR3's place on the DNA is in doubt, the DNA is left out and the CDR3 is given as listed by TCRdb. The chain combines TRBV30 with TRBJ2-1; the table's D gene call, TRBD2, was not cross checked with the DNA. Germline V lookup: CDR1 GTSNPN, CDR2 SVGIG (reference sequence). The CDR3 has 13 residues if both end residues are counted. This CDR3 is CAWSVGSGTSKFF.

The chain employs TRBV5-6 and TRBJ1-1, with D hard to call. The CDR3 consists of 14 residues. Germline assignment: CDR1 SGHDT and CDR2 YYEEEE. With 4 bases removed from V and 0 bases from J, the gap between germline ends came to 10 bases. CDR3 protein: CASSLLQLNTEAFF. The CDR3 DNA is TGTGCCAGCAGCCTGCTTCAGTTGAACACTGAAGCTTTCTTT.

This rearrangement joins TRBV5-6 to TRBJ2-7, with 9 bases matching TRBD2. J was trimmed by 6 bases and V by 0 bases; bases with no gene match: 7. The germline CDR1 and CDR2 sequences are SGHDT and YYEEEE. The CDR3 sequence is 15 residues long. DNA of the CDR3: TGTGCCAGCAGCTTGGCCGGAGCGGGAGGCGCCGAGCAGTACTTC. As protein: CASSLAGAGGAEQYF.